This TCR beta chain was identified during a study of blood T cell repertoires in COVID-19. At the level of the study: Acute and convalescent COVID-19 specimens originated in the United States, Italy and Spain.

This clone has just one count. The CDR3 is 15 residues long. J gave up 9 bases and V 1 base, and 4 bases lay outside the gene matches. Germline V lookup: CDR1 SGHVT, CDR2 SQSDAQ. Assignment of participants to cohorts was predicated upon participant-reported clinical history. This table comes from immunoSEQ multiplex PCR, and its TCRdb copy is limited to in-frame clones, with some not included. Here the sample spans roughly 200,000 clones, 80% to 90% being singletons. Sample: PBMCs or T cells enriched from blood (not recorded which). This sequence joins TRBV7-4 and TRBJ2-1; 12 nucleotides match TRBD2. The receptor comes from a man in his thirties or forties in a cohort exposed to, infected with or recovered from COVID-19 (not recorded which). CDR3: CASSLDSSGRGEQFF. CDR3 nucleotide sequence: TGTGCCAGCAGCTTAGATTCTAGCGGGAGGGGTGAGCAGTTCTTC.